The clone carrying this T cell receptor (beta chain) was observed many times. Its antigen is not known. The data were taken from a study of Graves' ophthalmopathy and Graves' hyperthyroidism. For the study at large: The blood sample was drawn at first diagnosis and before any treatment. Findings of the study overall: Blood shared most expanded thyroid clonotypes above 0.001 frequency.

Excluded: other autoimmune disease, uncontrolled infection, pregnancy or lactation. Germline CDR1 is MNHEY and CDR2 is SVGAGI. V lost 6 bases and J lost 3, with 11 bases in between. The CDR3 is 13 amino acids. Amplifying from RNA transcripts, the study obtained TCR beta CDR3 regions. Scientists carried out first-round RT-PCR using HTBI primers and then a second-round multiplex PCR. From the multiplex PCR reads, TCRdb called clonotypes with MiXCR, one entry per CDR3 protein. The repertoire has hundreds of thousands of distinct CDR3 sequences, about a fifth of them found once; the top ten carry more than 5.5%.

The gene calls are TRBV6-5 and TRBJ1-1, with D unresolved. This TCR was recovered from a woman aged 18 to 35 with stable Graves' hyperthyroidism. Some clones in this sample may be carry-over from other donors' samples. Sequenced material: peripheral blood. CDR3 region: CASSIQSDTEAFF. The CDR3 bases are TGTGCCAGCAGCATCCAATCAGACACTGAAGCTTTCTTT.